This T cell receptor beta chain was documented in a study of a mutant IDH1 vaccine in newly diagnosed glioma. About the study: Vaccines were first given 4-6 weeks after radiotherapy alone, or with temozolomide cycles. Week 35 was safety follow-up visit V12; week 47 was end-of-study visit V13. Study observations and caveats: Pseudoprogression looked unconnected to shifts in top peripheral T cell clonotypes.

J lost 8 bases, V lost 0 bases, and 2 bases had no gene match. This CDR3 spans 13 amino acids. CDR1 is SGHDN, CDR2 FVKESK, per germline. The time point was: week 35, safety follow-up. Every vaccine dose comprised 300 ug of mutant IDH1 20-mer peptide plus topical imiquimod. New WHO grade 3 or 4 astrocytomas that were IDH1-mutant and ATRX-lost had been found in donors. Measured with immunoSEQ multiplex PCR; TCRdb has only the in-frame clones, and not every one. Of tens of thousands of clones in the sample, 80% to 90% were seen once. Comment on this clone: Its antigen is still unknown.

J is TRBJ1-2 and V is TRBV14, with 8 bases aligning to TRBD1. The sequencing used PBMCs, collected from a glioma patient whose treatment included an IDH1 peptide vaccine. The receptor was isolated from a man aged 40-49 years with glioma. The CDR3: CASSQDYRGGYTF. The CDR3 DNA reads TGTGCCAGCAGCCAAGATTACAGGGGGGGCTACACCTTC.